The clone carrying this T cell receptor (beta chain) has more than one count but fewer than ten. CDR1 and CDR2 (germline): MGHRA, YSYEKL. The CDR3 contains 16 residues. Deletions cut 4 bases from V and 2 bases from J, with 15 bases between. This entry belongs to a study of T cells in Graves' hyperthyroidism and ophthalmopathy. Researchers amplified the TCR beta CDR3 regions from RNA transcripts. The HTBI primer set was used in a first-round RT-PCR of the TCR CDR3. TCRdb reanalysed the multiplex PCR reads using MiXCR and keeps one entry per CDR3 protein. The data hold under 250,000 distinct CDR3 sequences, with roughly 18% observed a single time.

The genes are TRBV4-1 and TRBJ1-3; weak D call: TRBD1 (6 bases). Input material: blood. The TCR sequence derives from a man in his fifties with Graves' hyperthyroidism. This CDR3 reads CASSPIGGSPGNTIYF. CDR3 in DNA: TGCGCCAGCAGCCCAATCGGGGGCAGCCCTGGAAACACCATATATTTT.